This T cell receptor (beta chain) is from a study of blood T cell repertoires in COVID-19. As for the study in general: Sample material is recorded as cDNA or gDNA derived from T cells, B-cell-depleted T cells, or PBMCs.

Participants were placed into cohorts based on the clinical history they reported. Participants in the exposed group had met a COVID-19 case in the 2 weeks before joining the study. CDR3 length equals 15 residues. Unmatched junction bases numbered 4, after V lost 1 base and J lost 5 bases. Germline CDR1 SEHNR, CDR2 FQNEAQ (reference sequence). Per the original methods: Counts of nucleated cells, estimated from reference gene primer amplification, were obtained. Libraries were prepared by immunoSEQ multiplex PCR; TCRdb keeps only in-frame clonotypes and omits some of them. V, J and clone size are taken as reported in that table, and D and trimming were inferred from the DNA itself. The sample contains 350,000 to 500,000 clones, 70% to 90% of which appear only once.

The rearrangement joins TRBV7-9 to TRBJ1-4; 7 bases are shared with TRBD1. Specimen: PBMCs or T cells enriched from blood (not recorded which). The TCR originated in a woman younger than 30 who had been exposed to COVID-19. The CDR3 region has the DNA TGTGCCAGCAGCTTAGTGACAGGGTCAAATGAAAAACTGTTTTTT. As protein: CASSLVTGSNEKLFF.